This T cell receptor beta chain was identified in a study of shared clonotypes between healthy human individuals. Assay runs were performed at deep level. Sequenced by immunoSEQ multiplex PCR; TCRdb stores in-frame clones only, minus some. The table records about 560,000 clones, 70% to 80% of them present only once. Donors comprised healthy HIV-negative adults lacking recent acute infections or vaccinations. The donors were all Caucasian adults (living in Nashville, Tennessee). This CDR3 is built from 17 residues. The J segment lost 4 bases and the V segment lost 3 bases, leaving 11 bases of the junction unmatched. Germline V gene lookup returns CDR1 KGHSH and CDR2 LQKENI.

Specimen: PBMCs. This chain uses TRBV18 with TRBJ1-1; 10 bases are a match to TRBD1. The TCR was taken from a woman between 40 and 55 years old in good health. Some clones in this sample may be carry-over from other donors' samples. The CDR3 nucleotides are TGTGCCAGCTCACCTCGACAGGGGGCGAAATTTGGCACTGAAGCTTTCTTT. Protein sequence: CASSPRQGAKFGTEAFF. Using reference TRBV18 and TRBJ1-1 for the parts outside the CDR3, the full variable domain is NAGVMQNPRHLVRRRGQEARLRCSPMKGHSHVYWYRQLPEEGLKFMVYLQKENIIDESGMPKERFSAEFPKEGPSILRIQQVVRGDSAAYFCASSPRQGAKFGTEAFFGQGTRLTVV.